This T cell receptor (beta chain) was captured in a study of read filtering for tumor transcriptome and immune sequencing. The overall study: By R-ISS, stages I, II and III held about 8, 16 and 7 patients.

Regarding the study as a whole: Correlation between methods rose after single-read clonotypes were removed. Approximately 82% of IR-seq clonotypes had one read, totaling approximately 3.5% of reads; RNA-seq: 74.6% and 44.6%.

This library used roughly 370 ng RNA and molecular barcoded adaptors spanning alpha/delta and beta/gamma chains. TCRdb ran MiXCR on the reads and lists one entry per CDR3 protein. The table records 40,000 or so distinct CDR3 sequences, over 9.5% of them present only once. This clonotype was counted ten times or more. The antigen remains undetermined. The CDR3 covers 14 residues. The V end lost 5 bases, the J end lost 7 bases, and 12 bases lay between the germline ends. Germline V gene sequence: CDR1 MDHEN, CDR2 SYDVKM. Every patient had bone marrow sampled while the disease was active. The sequence derives from a donor aged 40 or over with multiple myeloma. V usage is TRBV28 and J usage is TRBJ1-6; TRBD1 is a possible D gene (6 bases). Specimen: a population of CD138-negative cells sorted from bone marrow. The CDR3 nucleotides read TGTGCCAGCAGTCCCGGGACACCGAATTCACCCCTCCACTTT. Translation gives CASSPGTPNSPLHF.